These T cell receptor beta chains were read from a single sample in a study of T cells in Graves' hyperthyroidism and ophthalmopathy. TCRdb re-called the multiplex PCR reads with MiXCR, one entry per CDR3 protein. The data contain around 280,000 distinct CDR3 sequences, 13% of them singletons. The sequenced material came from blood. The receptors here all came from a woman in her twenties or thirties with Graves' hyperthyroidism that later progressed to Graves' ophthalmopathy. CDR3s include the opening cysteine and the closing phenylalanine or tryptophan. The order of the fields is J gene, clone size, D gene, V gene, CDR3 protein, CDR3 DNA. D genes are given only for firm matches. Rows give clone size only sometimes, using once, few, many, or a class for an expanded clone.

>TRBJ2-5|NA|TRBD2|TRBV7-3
CASSLTGLAGEQQYF
TGTGCCAGCAGCTTAACCGGACTAGCGGGAGAGCAACAGTACTTC
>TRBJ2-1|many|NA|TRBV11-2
CASSYLRENEQFF
TGTGCCAGCAGCTACCTGAGGGAGAATGAGCAGTTCTTC
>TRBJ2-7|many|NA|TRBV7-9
CASSGLQGSYEQYF
TGTGCCAGCAGCGGATTACAGGGCTCCTACGAGCAGTACTTC
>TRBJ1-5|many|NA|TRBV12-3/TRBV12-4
CASSPQSRGASNQPQHF
TGTGCCAGCAGTCCGCAGAGTCGGGGGGCCAGCAATCAGCCCCAGCATTTT
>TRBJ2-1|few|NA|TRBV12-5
CASAAMRGGGAYNEQFF
TGTGCTAGTGCCGCGATGAGAGGGGGCGGGGCCTACAATGAGCAGTTCTTC
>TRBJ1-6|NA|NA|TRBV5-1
CASSLGPISGQGSPLHF
TGCGCCAGCAGCTTGGGGCCCATTTCGGGTCAGGGCTCACCCCTCCACTTT
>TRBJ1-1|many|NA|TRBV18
CASSPPGGNTEAFF
TGTGCCAGCTCACCACCTGGGGGAAACACTGAAGCTTTCTTT
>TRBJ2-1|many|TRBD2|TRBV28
CASSLFRLAGPNEQFF
TGTGCCAGCAGTTTATTCCGGCTAGCGGGACCCAATGAGCAGTTCTTC
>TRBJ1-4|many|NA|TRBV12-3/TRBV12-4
CASSLQGEKLFF
TGTGCCAGCAGTTTGCAGGGTGAAAAACTGTTTTTT
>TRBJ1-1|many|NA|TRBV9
CASSDLGASAEAFF
TGTGCCAGCAGTGACCTGGGAGCCTCGGCTGAAGCTTTCTTT
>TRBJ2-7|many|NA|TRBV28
CASSTGPTYEQYF
TGTGCCAGCAGTACGGGGCCTACCTACGAGCAGTACTTC
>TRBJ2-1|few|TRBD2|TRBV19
CASSIGTSGNEQFF
TGTGCCAGTAGTATTGGGACTAGCGGCAATGAGCAGTTCTTC
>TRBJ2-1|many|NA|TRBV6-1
CASSDIALPPYNEQFF
TGTGCCAGCAGTGATATAGCTCTGCCGCCCTACAATGAGCAGTTCTTC
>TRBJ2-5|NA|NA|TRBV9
CASSVYQSQGETQYF
TGTGCCAGCAGCGTATATCAATCCCAGGGGGAGACCCAGTACTTC
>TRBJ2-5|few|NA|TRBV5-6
CASSWGNARETQYF
TGTGCCAGCAGCTGGGGGAACGCCAGGGAGACCCAGTACTTC
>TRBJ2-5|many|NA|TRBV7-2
CASSLRGRLYF
TGTGCCAGCAGCTTACGAGGGAGATTGTACTTC
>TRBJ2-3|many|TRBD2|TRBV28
CASSFGLAGPDTQYF
TGTGCCAGCAGCTTTGGGCTAGCGGGCCCCGACACGCAGTATTTT
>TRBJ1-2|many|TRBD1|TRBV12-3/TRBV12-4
CASSYRDRGSGYTF
TGTGCCAGCAGTTACCGGGACAGGGGAAGCGGCTACACCTTC
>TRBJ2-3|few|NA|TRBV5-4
CASSFDPLADTQYF
TGTGCCAGCAGCTTCGACCCTCTGGCGGATACGCAGTATTTT
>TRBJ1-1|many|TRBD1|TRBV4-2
CASSQVGQMNTEAFF
TGTGCCAGCAGCCAAGTGGGACAGATGAACACTGAAGCTTTCTTT
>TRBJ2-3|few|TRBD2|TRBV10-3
CAISEFWTSPGDTQYF
TGTGCCATCAGTGAGTTTTGGACTAGCCCAGGGGATACGCAGTATTTT
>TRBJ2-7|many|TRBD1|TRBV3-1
CASSQMTGVEQYF
TGTGCCAGCAGCCAAATGACAGGGGTCGAGCAGTACTTC
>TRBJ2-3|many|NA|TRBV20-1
CSAPASTDTQYF
TGCAGTGCCCCGGCAAGCACAGATACGCAGTATTTT
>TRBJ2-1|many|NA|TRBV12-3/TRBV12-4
CASRKPNYYNEQFF
TGTGCCAGCAGGAAGCCTAACTACTACAATGAGCAGTTCTTC
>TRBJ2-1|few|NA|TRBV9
CASSVASGPYNEQFF
TGTGCCAGCAGCGTAGCCAGCGGGCCCTACAATGAGCAGTTCTTC
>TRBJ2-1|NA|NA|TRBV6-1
CASSSTVEVEQFF
TGTGCCAGCAGTTCGACGGTAGAAGTGGAGCAGTTCTTC
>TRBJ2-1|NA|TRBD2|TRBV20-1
CSARPGLAGGAYNEQFF
TGCAGTGCTAGACCGGGACTAGCGGGAGGGGCCTACAATGAGCAGTTCTTC
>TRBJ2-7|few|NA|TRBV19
CASSIDWDPGSREQYF
TGTGCCAGTAGTATAGATTGGGACCCTGGGTCTCGAGAGCAGTACTTC
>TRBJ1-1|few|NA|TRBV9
CASSVVLNTEAFF
TGTGCCAGCAGCGTAGTTCTGAACACTGAAGCTTTCTTT
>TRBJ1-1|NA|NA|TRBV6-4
CASRHRISGKAFF
TGTGCCAGCCGACACAGGATCAGCGGGAAAGCTTTCTTT
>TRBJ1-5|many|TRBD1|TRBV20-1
CSVGDRDQPQHF
TGCAGTGTAGGGGACAGGGACCAGCCCCAGCATTTT
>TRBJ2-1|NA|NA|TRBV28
CASSTSTGRLDNEQFF
TGTGCCAGCAGCACCTCGACGGGGCGCCTTGACAATGAGCAGTTCTTC
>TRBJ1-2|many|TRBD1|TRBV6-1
CASTPEGAGGYTF
TGTGCCAGCACCCCGGAGGGGGCTGGTGGCTACACCTTC
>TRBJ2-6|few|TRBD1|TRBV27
CASSLWGQSPGGANVLTF
TGTGCCAGCAGTTTATGGGGACAGTCACCGGGGGGGGCCAACGTCCTGACTTTC
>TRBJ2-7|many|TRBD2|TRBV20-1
CSADSGGFSYEQYF
TGCAGTGCCGATAGCGGGGGCTTCTCCTACGAGCAGTACTTC
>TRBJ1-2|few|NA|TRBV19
CASSIQTGGPRHGYTF
TGTGCCAGTAGTATACAGACAGGCGGTCCGCGGCATGGCTACACCTTC
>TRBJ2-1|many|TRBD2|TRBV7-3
CASSLEAGGGNEQFF
TGTGCCAGCAGCTTAGAGGCGGGAGGGGGAAATGAGCAGTTCTTC
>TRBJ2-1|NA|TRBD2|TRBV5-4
CASTRREGRNEQFF
TGTGCCAGCACACGGCGGGAGGGCCGAAATGAGCAGTTCTTC
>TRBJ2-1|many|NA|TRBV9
CASSVVGGRGNEQFF
TGTGCCAGCAGCGTAGTAGGTGGAAGGGGCAATGAGCAGTTCTTC
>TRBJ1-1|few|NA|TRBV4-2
CASSQSLLQRTEAFF
TGTGCCAGCAGCCAATCTCTTCTCCAGCGGACTGAAGCTTTCTTT
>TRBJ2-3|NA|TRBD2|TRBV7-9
CASSPTSGRTGDTQYF
TGTGCCAGCAGCCCGACTAGCGGGAGAACGGGCGATACGCAGTATTTT
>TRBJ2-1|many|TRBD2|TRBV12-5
CASGLVFSGTIDEQFF
TGTGCTAGTGGTTTGGTCTTCTCCGGGACTATCGATGAGCAGTTCTTC
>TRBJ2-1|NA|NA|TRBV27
CASSSYRDGSYNEQFF
TGTGCCAGCAGTTCGTACCGGGACGGATCCTACAATGAGCAGTTCTTC
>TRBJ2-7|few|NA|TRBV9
CASSVPHEQYF
TGTGCCAGCAGCGTCCCGCACGAGCAGTACTTC
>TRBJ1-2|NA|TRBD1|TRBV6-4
CASSDPRTGGGYTF
TGTGCCAGCAGTGACCCGAGGACAGGGGGTGGCTACACCTTC